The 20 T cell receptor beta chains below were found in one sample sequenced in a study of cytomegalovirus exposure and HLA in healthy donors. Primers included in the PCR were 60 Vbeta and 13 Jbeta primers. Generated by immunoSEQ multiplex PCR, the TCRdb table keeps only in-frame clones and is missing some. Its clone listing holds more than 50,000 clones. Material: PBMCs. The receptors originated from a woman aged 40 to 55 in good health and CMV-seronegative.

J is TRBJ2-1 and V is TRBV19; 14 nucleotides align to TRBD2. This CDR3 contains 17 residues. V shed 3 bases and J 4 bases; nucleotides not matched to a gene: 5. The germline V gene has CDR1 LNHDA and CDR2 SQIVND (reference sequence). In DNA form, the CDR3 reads TGTGCCAGTAGTATCTCGACTAGCGGGGGGGTATACAATGAGCAGTTCTTC. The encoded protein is CASSISTSGGVYNEQFF.

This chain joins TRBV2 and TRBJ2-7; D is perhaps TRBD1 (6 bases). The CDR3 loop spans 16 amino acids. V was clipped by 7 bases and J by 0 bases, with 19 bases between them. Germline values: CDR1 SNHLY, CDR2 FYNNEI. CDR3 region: CASKEGGVPSSYEQYF. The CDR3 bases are TGTGCCAGCAAGGAAGGGGGTGTACCGAGCTCCTACGAGCAGTACTTC. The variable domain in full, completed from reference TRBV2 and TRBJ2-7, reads EPEVTQTPSHQVTQMGQEVILRCVPISNHLYFYWYRQILGQKVEFLVSFYNNEISEKSEIFDDQFSVERPDGSNFTLKIRSTKLEDSAMYFCASKEGGVPSSYEQYFGPGTRLTVT.

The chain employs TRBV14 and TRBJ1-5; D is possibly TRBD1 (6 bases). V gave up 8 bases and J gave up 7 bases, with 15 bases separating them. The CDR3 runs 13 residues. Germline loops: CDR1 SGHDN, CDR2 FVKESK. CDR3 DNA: TGTGCCAGCTTGCGGGGGGCAGAGCAGCCCCAGCATTTT. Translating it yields CASLRGAEQPQHF. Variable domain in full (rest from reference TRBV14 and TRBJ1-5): EAGVTQFPSHSVIEKGQTVTLRCDPISGHDNLYWYRRVMGKEIKFLLHFVKESKQDESGMPNNRFLAERTGGTYSTLKVQPAELEDSGVYFCASLRGAEQPQHFGDGTRLSIL.

CDR3 protein: CASSFARGTDTQYF. The CDR3 DNA is TGTGCCAGCAGCTTTGCCCGGGGGACAGATACGCAGTATTTT. The chain has TRBV7-6 and TRBJ2-3; tentatively, D is TRBD2 (6 bases). This CDR3 is built from 14 residues. The germline V and J ends were trimmed by 3 bases and 3 bases, with 10 bases remaining between them. Germline V gene data show CDR1 as SGHVS and CDR2 as FNYEAQ.

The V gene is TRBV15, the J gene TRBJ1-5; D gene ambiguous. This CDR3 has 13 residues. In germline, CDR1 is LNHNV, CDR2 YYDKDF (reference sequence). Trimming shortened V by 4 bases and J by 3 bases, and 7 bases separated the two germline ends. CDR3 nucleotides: TGTGCCACCAGCATCCGGGACAATCAGCCCCAGCATTTT. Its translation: CATSIRDNQPQHF.

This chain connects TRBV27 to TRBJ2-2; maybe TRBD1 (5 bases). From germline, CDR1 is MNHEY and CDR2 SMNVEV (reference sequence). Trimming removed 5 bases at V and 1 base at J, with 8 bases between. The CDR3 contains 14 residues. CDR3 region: CASSGAGNTGELFF. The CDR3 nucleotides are TGTGCCAGCAGTGGGGCAGGGAACACCGGGGAGCTGTTTTTT.

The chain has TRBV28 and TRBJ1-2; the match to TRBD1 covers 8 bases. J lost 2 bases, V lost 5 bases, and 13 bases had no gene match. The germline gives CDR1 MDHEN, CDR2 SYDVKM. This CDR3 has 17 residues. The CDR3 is CASSLDWTGLRNYGYTF. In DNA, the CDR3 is TGTGCCAGCAGTCTCGATTGGACAGGGCTAAGAAACTATGGCTACACCTTC.

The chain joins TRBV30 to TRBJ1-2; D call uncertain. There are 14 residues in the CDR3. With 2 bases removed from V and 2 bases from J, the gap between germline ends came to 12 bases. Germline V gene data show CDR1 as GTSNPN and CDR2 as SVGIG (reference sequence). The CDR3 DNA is TGTGCCTGGAGTCTCATGGAGGGCAACTATGGCTACACCTTC. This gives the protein CAWSLMEGNYGYTF. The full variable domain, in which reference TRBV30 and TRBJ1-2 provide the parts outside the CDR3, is SQTIHQWPATLVQPVGSPLSLECTVEGTSNPNLYWYRQAAGRGLQLLFYSVGIGQISSEVPQNLSASRPQDRQFILSSKKLLLSDSGFYLCAWSLMEGNYGYTFGSGTRLTVV.

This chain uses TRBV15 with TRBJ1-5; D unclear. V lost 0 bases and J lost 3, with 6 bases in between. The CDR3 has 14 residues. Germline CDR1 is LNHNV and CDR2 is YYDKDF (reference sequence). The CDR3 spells CATSRDRPNQPQHF. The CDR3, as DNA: TGTGCCACCAGCAGAGACAGGCCCAATCAGCCCCAGCATTTT.

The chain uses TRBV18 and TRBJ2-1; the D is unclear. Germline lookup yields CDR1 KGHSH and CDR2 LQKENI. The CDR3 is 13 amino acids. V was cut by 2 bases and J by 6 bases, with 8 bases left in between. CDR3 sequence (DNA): TGTGCCAGCTCACCAAAGACTGCCAATGAGCAGTTCTTC. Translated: CASSPKTANEQFF.

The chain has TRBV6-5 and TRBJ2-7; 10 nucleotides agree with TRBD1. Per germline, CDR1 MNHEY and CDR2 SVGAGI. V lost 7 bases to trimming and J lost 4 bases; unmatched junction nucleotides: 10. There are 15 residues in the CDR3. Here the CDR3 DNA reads TGTGCCAGCAAGGGATCGGGACAGGGGACGTACGAGCAGTACTTC. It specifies CASKGSGQGTYEQYF.

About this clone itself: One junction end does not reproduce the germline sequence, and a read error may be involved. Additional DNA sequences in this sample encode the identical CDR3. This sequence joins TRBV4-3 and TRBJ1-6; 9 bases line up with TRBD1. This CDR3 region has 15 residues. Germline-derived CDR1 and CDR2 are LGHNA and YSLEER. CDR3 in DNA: TGCGCCAGCAGCCTCGGACAGGGGCCGAATTCACCCCTACACTTT. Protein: CASSLGQGPNSPLHF.

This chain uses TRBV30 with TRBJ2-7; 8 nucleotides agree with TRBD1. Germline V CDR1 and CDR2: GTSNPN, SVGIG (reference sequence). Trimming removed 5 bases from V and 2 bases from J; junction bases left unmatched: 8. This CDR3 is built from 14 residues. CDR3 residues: CAWGQGTATYEQYF. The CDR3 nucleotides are TGTGCCTGGGGACAGGGAACGGCTACCTACGAGCAGTACTTC. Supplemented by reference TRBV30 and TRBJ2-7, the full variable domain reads SQTIHQWPATLVQPVGSPLSLECTVEGTSNPNLYWYRQAAGRGLQLLFYSVGIGQISSEVPQNLSASRPQDRQFILSSKKLLLSDSGFYLCAWGQGTATYEQYFGPGTRLTVT.

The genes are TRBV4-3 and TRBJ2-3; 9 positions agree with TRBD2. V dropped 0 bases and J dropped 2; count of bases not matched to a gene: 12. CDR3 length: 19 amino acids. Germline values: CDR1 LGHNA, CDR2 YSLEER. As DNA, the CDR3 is TGCGCCAGCAGCCAAGAATGGGCTAGCGGGGAAGCCTTCACAGATACGCAGTATTTT. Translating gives CASSQEWASGEAFTDTQYF.

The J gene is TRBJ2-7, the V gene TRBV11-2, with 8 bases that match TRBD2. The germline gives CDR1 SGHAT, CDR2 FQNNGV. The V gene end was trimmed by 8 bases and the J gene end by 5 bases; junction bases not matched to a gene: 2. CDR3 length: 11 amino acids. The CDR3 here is CASGTRDEQYF. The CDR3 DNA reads TGTGCCAGCGGGACTAGGGACGAGCAGTACTTC.

The CDR3 DNA sequence: TGTGCCAGCAGCTTAGGGGGGGATAATGAAAAACTGTTTTTT. Translating it yields CASSLGGDNEKLFF. The chain uses TRBV7-7 and TRBJ1-4; weak D call: TRBD1 (5 bases). Trimming removed 1 base at V and 4 bases at J, with 7 bases between. The V gene's germline CDR1 is SSHAT and CDR2 FNYEAQ (reference sequence). The CDR3 sequence is 14 residues long. The variable domain in full, with the rest retrieved from reference TRBV7-7 and TRBJ1-4, is GAGVSQSPRYKVTKRGQDVTLRCDPISSHATLYWYQQALGQGPEFLTYFNYEAQPDKSGLPSDRFSAERPEGSISTLTIQRTEQRDSAMYRCASSLGGDNEKLFFGSGTQLSVL.

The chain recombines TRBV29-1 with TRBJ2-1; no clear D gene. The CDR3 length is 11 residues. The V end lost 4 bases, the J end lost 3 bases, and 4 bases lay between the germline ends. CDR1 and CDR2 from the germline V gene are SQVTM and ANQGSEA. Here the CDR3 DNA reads TGCAGCGTTGCCTTCTACAATGAGCAGTTCTTC. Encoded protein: CSVAFYNEQFF.

The CDR3 DNA reads as TGTGCCAGCAGCTTTGATCCGGGAGAGGAGACCCAGTACTTC. It translates to CASSFDPGEETQYF. The chain employs TRBV5-4 and TRBJ2-5; weak D call: TRBD2 (6 bases). This CDR3 contains 14 residues. V gave up 2 bases and J gave up 5 bases, with 13 bases separating them. CDR1 is SGHNT and CDR2 is YYREEE in the germline V gene (reference sequence).

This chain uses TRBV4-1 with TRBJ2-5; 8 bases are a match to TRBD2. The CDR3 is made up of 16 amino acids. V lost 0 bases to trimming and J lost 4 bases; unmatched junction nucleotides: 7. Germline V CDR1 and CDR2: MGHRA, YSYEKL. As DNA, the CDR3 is TGCGCCAGCAGCCAAGAACCCGCTAGCGGGCTAGAGACCCAGTACTTC. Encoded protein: CASSQEPASGLETQYF.

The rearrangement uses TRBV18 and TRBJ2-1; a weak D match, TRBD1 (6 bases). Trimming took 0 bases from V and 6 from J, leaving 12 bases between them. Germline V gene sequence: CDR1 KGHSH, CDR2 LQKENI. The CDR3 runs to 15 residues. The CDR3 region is CASSPPPGVPNEQFF. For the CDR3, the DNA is TGTGCCAGCTCACCACCGCCAGGGGTCCCCAATGAGCAGTTCTTC.